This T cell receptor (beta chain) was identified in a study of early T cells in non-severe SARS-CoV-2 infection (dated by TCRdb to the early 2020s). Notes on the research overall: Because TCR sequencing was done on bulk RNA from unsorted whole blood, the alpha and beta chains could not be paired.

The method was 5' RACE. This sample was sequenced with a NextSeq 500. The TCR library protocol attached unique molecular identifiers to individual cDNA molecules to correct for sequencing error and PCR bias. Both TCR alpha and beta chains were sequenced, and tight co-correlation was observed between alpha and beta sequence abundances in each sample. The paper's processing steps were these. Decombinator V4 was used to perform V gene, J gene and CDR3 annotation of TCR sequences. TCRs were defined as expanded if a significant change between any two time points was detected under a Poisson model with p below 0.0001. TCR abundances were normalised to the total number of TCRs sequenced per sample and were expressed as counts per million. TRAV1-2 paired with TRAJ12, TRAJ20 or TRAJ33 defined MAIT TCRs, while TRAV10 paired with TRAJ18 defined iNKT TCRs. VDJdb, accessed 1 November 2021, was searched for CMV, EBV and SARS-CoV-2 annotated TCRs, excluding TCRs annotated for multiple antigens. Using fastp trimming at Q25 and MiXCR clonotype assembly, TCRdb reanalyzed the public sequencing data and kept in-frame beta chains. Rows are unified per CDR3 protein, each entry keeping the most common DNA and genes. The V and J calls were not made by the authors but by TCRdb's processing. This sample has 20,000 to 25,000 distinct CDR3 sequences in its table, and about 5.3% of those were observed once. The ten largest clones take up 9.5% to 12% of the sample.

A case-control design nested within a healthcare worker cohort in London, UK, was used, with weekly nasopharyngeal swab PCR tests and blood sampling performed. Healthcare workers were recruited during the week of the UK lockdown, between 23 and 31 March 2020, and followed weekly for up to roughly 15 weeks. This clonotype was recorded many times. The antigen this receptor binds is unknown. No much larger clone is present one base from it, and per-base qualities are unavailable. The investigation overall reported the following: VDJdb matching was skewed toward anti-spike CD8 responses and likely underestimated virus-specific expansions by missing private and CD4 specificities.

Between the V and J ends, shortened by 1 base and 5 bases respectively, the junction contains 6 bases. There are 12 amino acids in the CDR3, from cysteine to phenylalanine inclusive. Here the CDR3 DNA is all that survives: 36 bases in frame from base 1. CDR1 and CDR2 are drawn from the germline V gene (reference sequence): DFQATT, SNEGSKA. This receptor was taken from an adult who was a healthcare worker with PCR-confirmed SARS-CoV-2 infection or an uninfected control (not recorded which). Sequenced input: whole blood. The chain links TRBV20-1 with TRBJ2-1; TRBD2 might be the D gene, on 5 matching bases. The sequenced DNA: TGCAGTGCTAGAGGACTACACAATGAGCAGTTCTTC. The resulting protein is CSARGLHNEQFF.